Presented here are 16 T cell receptor beta chains from one specimen sequenced in a study of identical twins. TCRdb reprocessed the 5' RACE reads via MiXCR and lists one record per CDR3 protein. The data hold around 490,000 distinct CDR3 sequences, with nearly 15% observed a single time. The same specimen was also included in a second study, on yellow fever vaccine responses in identical twins.

The sequencing input was CD4+ T cells sorted from blood. These TCRs come from a woman aged 18-29 years in good health.

The chain is built from TRBV20-1 and TRBJ2-1; D gene unclear. The CDR3 length is 12 residues. Trimming shortened V by 4 bases and J by 6 bases, and 10 bases separated the two germline ends. Per germline, CDR1 DFQATT and CDR2 SNEGSKA (reference sequence). In DNA form, the CDR3 reads TGCAGTGCTATCCAACTGGTCAATGAGCAGTTCTTC. Protein product: CSAIQLVNEQFF.

The chain is built from TRBV7-2 and TRBJ2-5; D may match TRBD1 or TRBD2 (5 bases each). This CDR3 region has 15 residues. The germline V gene has CDR1 SGHTA and CDR2 FQGNSA. V was cut by 1 base and J by 5 bases, with 14 bases left in between. The CDR3 bases are TGTGCCAGCAGCTTAGTTGGGGGAGACCTTGAGACCCAGTACTTC. Its translation: CASSLVGGDLETQYF.

Only a few counts were recorded for this clonotype. V is TRBV7-9 and J is TRBJ2-2, with TRBD2 matching 8 bases. CDR3 length: 14 amino acids. V lost 10 bases, J lost 5 bases, and 9 bases stayed unmatched. CDR1 and CDR2 from the germline V gene are SEHNR and FQNEAQ (reference sequence). CDR3 in amino acids: CATRGGLSTGELFF. The CDR3 DNA is TGTGCCACCCGGGGGGGCTTGAGTACCGGGGAGCTGTTTTTT.

This clonotype was seen once. Because it lacks the conserved phenylalanine or tryptophan at the end, this CDR3 is likely a read error. This rearrangement joins TRBV12-3 or TRBV12-4 to TRBJ1-2, with TRBD1 as a possible D gene (5 bases). The length of the CDR3 is 13 residues. Between the trimmed V and J ends, which lost 6 bases and 8 bases, there was a span of 16 bases. CDR3 in DNA: TGTGCCAGCAGCCTGATGGGGCCGGGGGGCTACACCATC. Translation: CASSLMGPGGYTI.

This clonotype was recorded a few times. The J gene is TRBJ2-2, the V gene TRBV5-8, with a weak D call TRBD2 (6 bases). CDR3 length: 15 amino acids. Trimming took 7 bases from V and 0 from J, leaving 13 bases between them. Germline values: CDR1 SGHTS, CDR2 YDEGEE. The CDR3 bases are TGTGCCAGCCCCGCGGGGCTATCGAACACCGGGGAGCTGTTTTTT. Its translation is CASPAGLSNTGELFF.

This clonotype was seen more than once but under ten times. The chain has TRBV24-1 and TRBJ2-1, with D perhaps matching TRBD1 (5 bases). V gave up 0 bases and J gave up 3 bases, with 11 bases separating them. In germline, CDR1 is KGHDR, CDR2 SFDVKD. The CDR3 totals 16 residues. CDR3 sequence reads: CATSDLRGDGYNEQFF. The CDR3 DNA is TGTGCCACCAGTGATTTGAGGGGTGATGGCTACAATGAGCAGTTCTTC.

This chain connects TRBV29-1 to TRBJ2-5; 10 bases fit TRBD2. The V gene's germline CDR1 is SQVTM and CDR2 ANQGSEA. The CDR3 covers 13 residues. J was trimmed by 5 bases and V by 6 bases; bases with no gene match: 6. The CDR3 DNA reads as TGCAGCGTAGCGCCGGGACTAGCGGAGACCCAGTACTTC. Amino acids: CSVAPGLAETQYF.

In regard to this clonotype: Relative to the germline gene, one junction end is altered; a read error may explain this. The chain links TRBV12-3 or TRBV12-4 to TRBJ2-7; 11 bases are a match to TRBD2. CDR3 length equals 14 residues. CDR3 residues: CASSIAGGPREQYF. The CDR3 DNA is TGTGCCAGCAGTATAGCGGGAGGGCCTAGGGAGCAGTACTTC.

In this sample, this clonotype turned up a few times. The J gene is TRBJ2-2, the V gene TRBV12-3 or TRBV12-4; D uncertain. This CDR3 is built from 12 residues. V was pared by 7 bases and J by 5 bases, with 8 bases between. The CDR3 here is CASIDGTGELFF. As DNA, the CDR3 is TGTGCCAGCATCGATGGGACCGGGGAGCTGTTTTTT.

The V and J genes are TRBV12-3 or TRBV12-4 and TRBJ2-5; D is undetermined. The CDR3 is 14 amino acids. Between the trimmed V and J ends, which lost 2 bases and 1 base, there was a span of 8 bases. The CDR3 sequence: CASSLTVTQETQYF. CDR3 in DNA: TGTGCCAGCAGTTTAACGGTGACCCAAGAGACCCAGTACTTC.

The chain uses TRBV10-3 and TRBJ2-1; TRBD2 might be the D (5 bases). From germline, CDR1 is ENHRY and CDR2 SYGVKD. Trimming removed 0 bases at V and 13 bases at J, with 13 bases between. There are 13 residues in the CDR3. The CDR3, as DNA: TGTGCCATCAGTGAGTCGATGAAGGGAGCACAGTTCTTC. This encodes CAISESMKGAQFF.

This clonotype was counted only a few times. The V and J genes are TRBV5-6 and TRBJ2-7; possible D gene TRBD2, 7 bases. The ends were cut back, 4 bases at V and 9 bases at J, with 17 bases in the middle. CDR1 SGHDT and CDR2 YYEEEE come from the germline V gene. This CDR3 comprises 13 residues. CDR3 nucleotides: TGTGCCAGCAGCCCATCCGGGGGGCTACGGCAGTACGTC. Amino acid sequence: CASSPSGGLRQYV.

V gene TRBV7-2 combines with J gene TRBJ2-7, with 12 bases fitting TRBD2. Germline values: CDR1 SGHTA, CDR2 FQGNSA. This CDR3 region has 15 residues. V dropped 7 bases and J dropped 2; count of bases not matched to a gene: 6. The CDR3 sequence: CASNLAGGRPYEQYF. The CDR3 DNA is TGTGCCAGCAATCTAGCGGGAGGGAGGCCCTACGAGCAGTACTTC.

At least ten counts were recorded for this clonotype. This chain connects TRBV12-3 or TRBV12-4 to TRBJ2-5; 12 bases fit TRBD1. This CDR3 comprises 13 residues. V was pared by 10 bases and J by 5 bases, with 5 bases of the junction left unmatched. The CDR3 DNA follows: TGTGCCACCCGGGACAGGGGGCCTGAGACCCAGTACTTC. Translation gives CATRDRGPETQYF.

This clonotype was observed a few times. J is TRBJ2-3 and V is TRBV4-1, with 12 bases that match TRBD2. The V gene end was trimmed by 1 base and the J gene end by 2 bases; junction bases not matched to a gene: 4. The germline gives CDR1 MGHRA, CDR2 YSYEKL. There are 17 residues in the CDR3. The CDR3 spells CASSQVGLAGLTDTQYF. For the CDR3, the DNA is TGCGCCAGCAGCCAAGTGGGACTAGCGGGCCTCACAGATACGCAGTATTTT.

V and J are TRBV3-1 and TRBJ1-1, with D hard to call. The V end lost 2 bases, the J end lost 0 bases, and 10 bases lay between the germline ends. CDR3 length: 15 residues. Germline V CDR1 and CDR2: LGHDT, YNNKEL (reference sequence). This CDR3 reads CASSQSGGLNTEAFF. CDR3 coding DNA: TGTGCCAGCAGCCAATCCGGCGGTCTGAACACTGAAGCTTTCTTT.